The TCR beta chain described here comes from a study of shared clonotypes between healthy human individuals. Genomic DNA of each subset was evenly split across several immunoSEQ plates. Clones were sequenced by immunoSEQ multiplex PCR, and TCRdb holds only the in-frame ones, with some missing. This table holds around 500,000 clones, more than 75% found once. Germline loops: CDR1 SGDLS, CDR2 YYNGEE. V was pared by 0 bases and J by 6 bases, with 7 bases of the junction left unmatched. This CDR3 contains 16 residues. The clonotype was recovered from a woman in her forties in good health. Some clones in this sample may be carry-over from other donors' samples. The J gene is TRBJ2-1, the V gene TRBV9; 9 bases map to TRBD2. The sample taken for sequencing was PBMCs. The CDR3 spells CASSVGGGRAFNEQFF. CDR3 sequence (DNA): TGTGCCAGCAGCGTAGGGGGCGGGAGGGCCTTCAATGAGCAGTTCTTC.